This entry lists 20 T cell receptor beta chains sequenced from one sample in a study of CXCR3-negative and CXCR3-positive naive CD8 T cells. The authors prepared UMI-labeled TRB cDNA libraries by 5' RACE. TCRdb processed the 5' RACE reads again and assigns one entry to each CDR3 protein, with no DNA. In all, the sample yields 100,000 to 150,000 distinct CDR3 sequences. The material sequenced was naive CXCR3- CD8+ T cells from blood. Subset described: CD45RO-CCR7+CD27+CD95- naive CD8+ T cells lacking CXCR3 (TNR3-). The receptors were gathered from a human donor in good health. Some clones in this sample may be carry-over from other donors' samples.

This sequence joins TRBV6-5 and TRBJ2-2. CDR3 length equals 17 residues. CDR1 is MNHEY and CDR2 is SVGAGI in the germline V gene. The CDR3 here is CASSYSLATYNTGELFF.

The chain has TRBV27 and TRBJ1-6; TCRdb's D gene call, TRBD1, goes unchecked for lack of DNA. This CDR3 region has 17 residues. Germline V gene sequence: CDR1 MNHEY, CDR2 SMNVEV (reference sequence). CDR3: CASSLFGQGDSYSPLHF.

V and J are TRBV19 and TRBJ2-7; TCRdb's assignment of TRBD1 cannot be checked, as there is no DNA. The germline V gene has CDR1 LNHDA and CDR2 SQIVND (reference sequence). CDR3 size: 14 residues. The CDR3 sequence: CASSQYGTVYEQYF.

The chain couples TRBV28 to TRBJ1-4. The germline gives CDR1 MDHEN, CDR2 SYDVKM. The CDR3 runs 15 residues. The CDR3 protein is CASSLSLQSGEKLFF.

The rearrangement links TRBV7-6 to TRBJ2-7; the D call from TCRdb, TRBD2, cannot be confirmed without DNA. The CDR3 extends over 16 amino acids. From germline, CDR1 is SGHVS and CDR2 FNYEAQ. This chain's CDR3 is CASSPSGGTEPYEQYF.

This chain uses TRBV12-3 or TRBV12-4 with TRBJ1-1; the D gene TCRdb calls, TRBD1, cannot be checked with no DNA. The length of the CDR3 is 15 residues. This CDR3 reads CASSTDRARGTEAFF.

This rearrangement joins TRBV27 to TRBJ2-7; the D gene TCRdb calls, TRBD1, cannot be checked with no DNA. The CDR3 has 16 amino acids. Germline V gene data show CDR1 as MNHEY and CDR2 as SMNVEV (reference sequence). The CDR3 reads CASSLSRDTTTYEQYF.

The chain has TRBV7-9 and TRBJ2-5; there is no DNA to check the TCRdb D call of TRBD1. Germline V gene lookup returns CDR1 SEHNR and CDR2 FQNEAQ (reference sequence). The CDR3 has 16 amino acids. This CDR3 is CASSLVRTGGGETQYF. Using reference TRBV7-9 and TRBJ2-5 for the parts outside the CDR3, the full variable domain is DTGVSQNPRHKITKRGQNVTFRCDPISEHNRLYWYRQTLGQGPEFLTYFQNEAQLEKSRLLSDRFSAERPKGSFSTLEIQRTEQGDSAMYLCASSLVRTGGGETQYFGPGTRLLVL.

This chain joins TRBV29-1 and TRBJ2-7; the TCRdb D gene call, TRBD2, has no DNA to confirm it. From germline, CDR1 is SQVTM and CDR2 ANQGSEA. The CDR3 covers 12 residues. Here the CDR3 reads CSVFSGRDEQYF.

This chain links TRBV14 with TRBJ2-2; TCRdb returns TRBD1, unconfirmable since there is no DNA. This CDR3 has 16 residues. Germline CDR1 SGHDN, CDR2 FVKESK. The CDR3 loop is CASSPGTGSNTGELFF.

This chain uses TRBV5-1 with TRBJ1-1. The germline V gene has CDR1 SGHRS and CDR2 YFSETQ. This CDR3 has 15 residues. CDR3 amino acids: CASSLEPGRRTEAFF.

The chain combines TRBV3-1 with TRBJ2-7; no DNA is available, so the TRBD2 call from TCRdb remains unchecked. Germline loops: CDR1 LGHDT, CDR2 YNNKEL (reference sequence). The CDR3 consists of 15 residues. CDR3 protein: CASSQVGRAVYEQYF.

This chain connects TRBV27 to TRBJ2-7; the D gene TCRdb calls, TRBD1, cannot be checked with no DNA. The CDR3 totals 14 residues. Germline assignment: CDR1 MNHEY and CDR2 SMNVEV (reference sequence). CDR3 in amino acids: CASSFRGGFYEQYF.

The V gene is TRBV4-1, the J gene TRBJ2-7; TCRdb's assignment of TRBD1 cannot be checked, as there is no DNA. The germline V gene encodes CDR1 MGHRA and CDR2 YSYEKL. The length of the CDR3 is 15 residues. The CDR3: CASSPLDGGVYEQYF.

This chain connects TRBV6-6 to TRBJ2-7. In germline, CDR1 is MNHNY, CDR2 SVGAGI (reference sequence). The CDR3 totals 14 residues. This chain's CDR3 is CASSYDRRSYEQYF.

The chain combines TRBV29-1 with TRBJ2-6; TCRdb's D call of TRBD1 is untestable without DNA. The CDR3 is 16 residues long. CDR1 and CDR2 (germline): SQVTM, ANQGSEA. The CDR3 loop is CSVAGALDSGANVLTF.

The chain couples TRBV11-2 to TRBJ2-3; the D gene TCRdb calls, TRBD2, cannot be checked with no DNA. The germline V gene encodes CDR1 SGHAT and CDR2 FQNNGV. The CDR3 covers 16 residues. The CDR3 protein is CASSFLAGVITDTQYF.

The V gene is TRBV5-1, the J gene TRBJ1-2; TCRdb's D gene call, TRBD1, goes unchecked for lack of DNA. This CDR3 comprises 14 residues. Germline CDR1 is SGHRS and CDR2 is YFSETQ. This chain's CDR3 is CASSSGQGAWGYTF.

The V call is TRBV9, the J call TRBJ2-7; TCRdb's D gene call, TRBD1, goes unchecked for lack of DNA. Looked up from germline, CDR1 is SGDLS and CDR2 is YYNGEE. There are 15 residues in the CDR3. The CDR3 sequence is CASSVGDSSSYEQYF. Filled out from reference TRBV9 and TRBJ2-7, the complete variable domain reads DSGVTQTPKHLITATGQRVTLRCSPRSGDLSVYWYQQSLDQGLQFLIQYYNGEERAKGNILERFSAQQFPDLHSELNLSSLELGDSALYFCASSVGDSSSYEQYFGPGTRLTVT.

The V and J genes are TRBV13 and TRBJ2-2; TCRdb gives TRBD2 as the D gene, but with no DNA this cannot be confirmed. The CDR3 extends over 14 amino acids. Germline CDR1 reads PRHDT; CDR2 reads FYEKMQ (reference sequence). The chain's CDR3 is CASRPTSEGRELFF.